The 19 T cell receptor beta chains in this list originate from one sample, sequenced in a study of T cells after yellow fever vaccination. From the 5' RACE reads, TCRdb called clonotypes with MiXCR, one entry per CDR3 protein. The sample has around 590,000 distinct CDR3 sequences, about 12% seen once. The material sequenced was PBMCs, taken on the day of the yellow fever booster vaccination. The source of these receptors is a man in his thirties or forties who received the YFV17D yellow fever vaccine.

The gene calls are TRBV6-5 and TRBJ1-4, with 7 nucleotides matching TRBD1. Trimming cost V 0 bases and J 7 bases; bases outside gene matches: 5. This CDR3 has 15 amino acids. The germline gives CDR1 MNHEY, CDR2 SVGAGI. The CDR3 sequence: CASSYSDRVGEKLFF. The DNA of the CDR3 is TGTGCCAGCAGTTACTCCGACAGGGTCGGTGAAAAACTGTTTTTT.

This clonotype was seen a few times. The chain employs TRBV12-3 or TRBV12-4 and TRBJ2-5, with D unclear. V lost 6 bases and J 5 bases, leaving 13 bases between the germline ends. The CDR3 totals 13 residues. CDR3 nucleotides: TGTGCCAGCAGACCCGCGAAGGCGGAGACCCAGTACTTC. Translated: CASRPAKAETQYF.

V is TRBV6-1 and J is TRBJ2-3, with D uncertain. The CDR3 loop spans 14 amino acids. Between the trimmed V and J ends, which lost 3 bases and 0 bases, there was a span of 7 bases. Per germline, CDR1 MNHNS and CDR2 SASEGT. The CDR3, as DNA: TGTGCCAGCAGTGATAGAATTAGCACAGATACGCAGTATTTT. The encoded protein is CASSDRISTDTQYF.

This clonotype was seen more than once but under ten times. The chain joins TRBV7-2 to TRBJ1-6, with 9 bases aligning to TRBD1. The V gene's germline CDR1 is SGHTA and CDR2 FQGNSA. Trimming removed 4 bases from V and 8 bases from J; junction bases left unmatched: 12. The CDR3 runs 17 residues. CDR3 residues: CASSYSLQGALYSPLHF. CDR3 DNA: TGTGCCAGCAGCTATTCTTTACAGGGGGCGCTTTATTCACCCCTCCACTTT.

The rearrangement links TRBV4-2 to TRBJ2-5, with D unclear. V was shortened by 0 bases and J by 5 bases, with 10 bases between the two germline ends. Germline CDR1 and CDR2: LGHNA and YNFKEQ. This CDR3 spans 14 amino acids. Written as DNA, the CDR3 is TGTGCCAGCAGCCAAGATCAGGTATTCGAGACCCAGTACTTC. Translated, it gives CASSQDQVFETQYF.

This clonotype has only one observation. At one end, the junction sequence differs from germline, possibly due to a read error. J is TRBJ2-3 and V is TRBV20-1; 11 bases are shared with TRBD2. The CDR3 length is 18 residues. The germline gives CDR1 DFQATT, CDR2 SNEGSKA (reference sequence). Here the CDR3 reads CCARLAGKRGTLGDTQYF. CDR3 nucleotide sequence: TGCTGTGCTAGACTAGCGGGGAAGAGAGGGACACTTGGAGATACGCAGTATTTT.

The chain employs TRBV14 and TRBJ2-7; TRBD1 matches at 9 bases. The junction had 5 bases not matched to a gene; V was cut back by 7 bases and J by 4 bases. The CDR3 is 13 residues long. Germline CDR1 and CDR2: SGHDN and FVKESK. The CDR3 sequence is CASKPDRGYEQYF. In DNA, the CDR3 is TGTGCCAGCAAACCGGACAGGGGATACGAGCAGTACTTC.

This clonotype was seen a few times. The chain has TRBV7-9 and TRBJ2-1; D is possibly TRBD2 (6 bases). Germline-derived CDR1 and CDR2 are SEHNR and FQNEAQ (reference sequence). The CDR3 is 15 amino acids. The ends were cut back, 1 base at V and 9 bases at J, with 16 bases in the middle. CDR3 DNA: TGTGCCAGCAGCTTAGATCTAGCGCCCAGGGCTGAGCAGTTCTTC. Protein sequence: CASSLDLAPRAEQFF.

This clonotype was seen a few times. The rearrangement uses TRBV28 and TRBJ2-1; no firm D call. V was trimmed by 6 bases and J by 9 bases, leaving 12 bases between them. Germline V gives CDR1 MDHEN, CDR2 SYDVKM. The CDR3 extends over 12 amino acids. The CDR3 DNA is TGTGCCAGCAGCCCCTCGGTTAGTGAGCAGTTCTTC. Translation: CASSPSVSEQFF.

This clonotype was found many times. J is TRBJ2-5 and V is TRBV7-2; D not certain. Germline V gene data show CDR1 as SGHTA and CDR2 as FQGNSA. The V end was cut by 2 bases, the J end by 2 bases, with 6 bases between. This CDR3 spans 13 amino acids. The CDR3 reads CASSLNRQETQYF. The DNA for the CDR3 is TGTGCCAGCAGCTTAAACAGACAAGAGACCCAGTACTTC.

This clonotype has more than one count but fewer than ten. J is TRBJ2-3 and V is TRBV5-1; D remains ambiguous. The germline V gene has CDR1 SGHRS and CDR2 YFSETQ. V was shortened by 0 bases and J by 6 bases, with 11 bases between the two germline ends. CDR3 length: 14 residues. CDR3 residues: CASSLVVGDDTQYF. The CDR3 DNA reads TGCGCCAGCAGCTTGGTTGTAGGTGACGATACGCAGTATTTT.

This chain joins TRBV12-3 or TRBV12-4 and TRBJ1-1, with a tentative D call TRBD1 (5 bases). The germline V and J ends were trimmed by 6 bases and 3 bases, with 14 bases remaining between them. The CDR3 is 14 residues long. Here the CDR3 reads CASRSEWGDTEAFF. CDR3 DNA sequence: TGTGCCAGCAGAAGCGAGTGGGGGGACACTGAAGCTTTCTTT.

This clonotype has only a few counts. The chain uses TRBV7-3 and TRBJ2-3, with D possibly TRBD2 on 5 matching bases. Per germline, CDR1 SGHTA and CDR2 FQGTGA. Trimming removed 5 bases from V and 2 bases from J, with 14 bases in between. CDR3 size: 15 residues. CDR3 region: CASSLLSDPTDTQYF. CDR3 coding DNA: TGTGCCAGCAGCCTCCTTAGCGACCCCACAGATACGCAGTATTTT.

The chain uses TRBV20-1 and TRBJ2-1, with 10 bases matching TRBD1. The CDR3 is made up of 14 amino acids. J lost 8 bases, V lost 6 bases, and 10 bases had no gene match. The germline gives CDR1 DFQATT, CDR2 SNEGSKA (reference sequence). The CDR3 sequence is CSAQTGGATDEQFF. CDR3 nucleotides: TGCAGTGCGCAGACAGGGGGCGCAACGGATGAGCAGTTCTTC.

There are many counts of this clonotype. The V call is TRBV7-9, the J call TRBJ2-5; 10 bases match TRBD2. With V trimmed by 5 bases and J by 7 bases, 7 bases remained unmatched. Germline values: CDR1 SEHNR, CDR2 FQNEAQ (reference sequence). This CDR3 has 14 residues. CDR3 region: CASSLGTSVRTQYF. DNA of the CDR3: TGTGCCAGCAGCCTGGGGACTAGCGTGAGGACCCAGTACTTC.

The chain combines TRBV6-5 with TRBJ1-1, with 7 nucleotides matching TRBD1. The CDR3 has 13 amino acids. J lost 8 bases, V lost 6 bases, and 9 bases had no gene match. Germline CDR1 reads MNHEY; CDR2 reads SVGAGI. This CDR3 is CASRIDRAGEAFF. For the CDR3, the DNA is TGTGCCAGCAGGATAGACAGGGCCGGGGAAGCTTTCTTT.

Worth noting for this clonotype: A much larger clone lies one base from this, so it may be a read error. V is TRBV7-2 and J is TRBJ1-5; unclear D gene. Germline CDR1 and CDR2: SGHTA and FQGNSA. The length of the CDR3 is 13 residues. V was trimmed by 1 base and J by 4 bases, leaving 5 bases between them. CDR3: CASSLVENQPQHF. CDR3 nucleotides: TGTGCCAGCAGCTTAGTGGAGAATCAGCCCCAGCATTTT. Variable domain in full (rest from reference TRBV7-2 and TRBJ1-5): GAGVSQSPSNKVTEKGKDVELRCDPISGHTALYWYRQSLGQGLEFLIYFQGNSAPDKSGLPSDRFSAERTGGSVSTLTIQRTQQEDSAVYLCASSLVENQPQHFGDGTRLSIL.

The rearrangement uses TRBV3-1 and TRBJ2-1; D not certain. With 5 bases removed from V and 10 bases from J, the gap between germline ends came to 15 bases. There are 13 residues in the CDR3. From germline, CDR1 is LGHDT and CDR2 YNNKEL (reference sequence). CDR3 sequence (DNA): TGTGCCAGCAGCGAGACCCCCCTCGTAGAGCAGTTCTTC. Protein: CASSETPLVEQFF.

The chain uses TRBV12-3 or TRBV12-4 and TRBJ2-1; D may be TRBD2 (6 bases). With 4 bases removed from V and 10 bases from J, the gap between germline ends came to 14 bases. The CDR3 extends over 13 amino acids. CDR3 sequence reads: CASSYAPAGEQFF. CDR3 DNA: TGTGCCAGCAGTTACGCCCCCGCGGGAGAGCAGTTCTTC.